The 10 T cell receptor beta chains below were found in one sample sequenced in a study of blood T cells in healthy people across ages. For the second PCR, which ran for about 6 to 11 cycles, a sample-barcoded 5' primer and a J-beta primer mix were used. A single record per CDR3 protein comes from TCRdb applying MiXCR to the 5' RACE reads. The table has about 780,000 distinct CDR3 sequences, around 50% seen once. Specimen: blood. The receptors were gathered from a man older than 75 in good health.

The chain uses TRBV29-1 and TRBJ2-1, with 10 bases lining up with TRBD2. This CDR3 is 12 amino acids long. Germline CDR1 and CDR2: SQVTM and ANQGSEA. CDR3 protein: CSIAGGGNEQFF. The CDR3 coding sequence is TGCAGTATAGCGGGAGGTGGGAATGAGCAGTTCTTC.

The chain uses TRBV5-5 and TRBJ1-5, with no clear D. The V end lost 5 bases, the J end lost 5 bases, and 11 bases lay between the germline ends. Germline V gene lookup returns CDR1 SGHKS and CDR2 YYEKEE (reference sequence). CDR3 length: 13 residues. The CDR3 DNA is TGTGCCAGCAGTAGGAGGAGTGATCAGCCCCAGCATTTT. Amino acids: CASSRRSDQPQHF.

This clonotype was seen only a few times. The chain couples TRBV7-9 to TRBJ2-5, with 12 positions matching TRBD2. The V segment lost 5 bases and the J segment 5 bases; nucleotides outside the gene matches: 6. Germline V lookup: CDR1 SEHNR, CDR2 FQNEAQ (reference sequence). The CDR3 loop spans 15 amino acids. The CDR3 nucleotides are TGTGCCAGCAGCCGACGACTAGCGGGAGATGAGACCCAGTACTTC. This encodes CASSRRLAGDETQYF. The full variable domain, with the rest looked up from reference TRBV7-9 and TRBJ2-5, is DTGVSQNPRHKITKRGQNVTFRCDPISEHNRLYWYRQTLGQGPEFLTYFQNEAQLEKSRLLSDRFSAERPKGSFSTLEIQRTEQGDSAMYLCASSRRLAGDETQYFGPGTRLLVL.

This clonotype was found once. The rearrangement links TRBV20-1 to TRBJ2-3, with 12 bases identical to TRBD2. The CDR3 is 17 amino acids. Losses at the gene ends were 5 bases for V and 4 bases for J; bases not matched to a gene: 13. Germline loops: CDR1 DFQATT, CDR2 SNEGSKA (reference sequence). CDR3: CSADGRRLAGDPDTQYF. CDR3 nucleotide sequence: TGCAGTGCTGACGGACGGAGACTAGCGGGAGATCCAGATACGCAGTATTTT.

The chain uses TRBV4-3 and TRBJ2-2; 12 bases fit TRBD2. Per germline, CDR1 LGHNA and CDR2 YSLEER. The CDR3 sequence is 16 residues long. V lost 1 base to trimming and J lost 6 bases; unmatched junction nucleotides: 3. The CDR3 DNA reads TGCGCCAGCAGCCAAGGACTAGCGGGAGCTGCCGGGGAGCTGTTTTTT. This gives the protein CASSQGLAGAAGELFF.

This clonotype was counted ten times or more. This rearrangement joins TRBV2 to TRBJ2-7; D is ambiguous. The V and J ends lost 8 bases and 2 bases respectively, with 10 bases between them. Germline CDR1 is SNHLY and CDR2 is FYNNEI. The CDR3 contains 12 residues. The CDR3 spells CASLEATYEQYF. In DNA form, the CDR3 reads TGTGCCAGCCTCGAGGCTACCTACGAGCAGTACTTC.

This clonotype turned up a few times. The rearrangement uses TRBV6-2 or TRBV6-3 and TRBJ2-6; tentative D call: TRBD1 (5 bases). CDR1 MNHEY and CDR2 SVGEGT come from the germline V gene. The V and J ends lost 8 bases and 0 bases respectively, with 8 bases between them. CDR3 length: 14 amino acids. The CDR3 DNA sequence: TGTGCCAGCTTCAGGGACTCTGGGGCCAACGTCCTGACTTTC. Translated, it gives CASFRDSGANVLTF.

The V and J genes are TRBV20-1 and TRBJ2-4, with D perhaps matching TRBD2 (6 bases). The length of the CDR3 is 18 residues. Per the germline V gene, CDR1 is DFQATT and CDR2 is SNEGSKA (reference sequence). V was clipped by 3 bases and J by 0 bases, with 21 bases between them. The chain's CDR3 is CSARGTLTPYVAKNIQYF. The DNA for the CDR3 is TGCAGTGCTAGGGGGACTTTAACCCCCTACGTAGCCAAAAACATTCAGTACTTC.

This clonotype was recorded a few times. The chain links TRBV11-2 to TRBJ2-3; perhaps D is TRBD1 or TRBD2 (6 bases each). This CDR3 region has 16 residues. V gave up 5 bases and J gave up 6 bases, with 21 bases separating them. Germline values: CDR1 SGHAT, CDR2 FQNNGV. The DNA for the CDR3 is TGTGCCAGCAGCGCCAAGGGGGACTCCTCGGGGGATACGCAGTATTTT. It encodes CASSAKGDSSGDTQYF.

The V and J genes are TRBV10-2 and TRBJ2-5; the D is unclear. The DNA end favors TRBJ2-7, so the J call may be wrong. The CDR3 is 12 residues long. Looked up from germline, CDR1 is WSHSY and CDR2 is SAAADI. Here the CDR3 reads CASSELGHEQYF. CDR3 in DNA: TGCGCCAGCAGTGAGTTAGGTCACGAGCAGTACTTC.